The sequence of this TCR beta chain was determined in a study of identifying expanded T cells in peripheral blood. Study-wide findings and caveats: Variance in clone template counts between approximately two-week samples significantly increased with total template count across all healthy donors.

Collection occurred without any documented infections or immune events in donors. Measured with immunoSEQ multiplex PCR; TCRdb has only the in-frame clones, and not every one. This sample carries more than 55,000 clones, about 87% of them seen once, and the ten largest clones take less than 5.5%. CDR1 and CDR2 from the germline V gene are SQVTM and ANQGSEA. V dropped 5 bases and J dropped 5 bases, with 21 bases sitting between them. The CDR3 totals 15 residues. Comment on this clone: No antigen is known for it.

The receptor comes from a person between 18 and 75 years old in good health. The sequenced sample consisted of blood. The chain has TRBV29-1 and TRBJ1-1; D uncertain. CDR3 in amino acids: CSVSIQTLGGTEAFF. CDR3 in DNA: TGCAGCGTTTCGATCCAAACCCTGGGAGGAACTGAAGCTTTCTTT.